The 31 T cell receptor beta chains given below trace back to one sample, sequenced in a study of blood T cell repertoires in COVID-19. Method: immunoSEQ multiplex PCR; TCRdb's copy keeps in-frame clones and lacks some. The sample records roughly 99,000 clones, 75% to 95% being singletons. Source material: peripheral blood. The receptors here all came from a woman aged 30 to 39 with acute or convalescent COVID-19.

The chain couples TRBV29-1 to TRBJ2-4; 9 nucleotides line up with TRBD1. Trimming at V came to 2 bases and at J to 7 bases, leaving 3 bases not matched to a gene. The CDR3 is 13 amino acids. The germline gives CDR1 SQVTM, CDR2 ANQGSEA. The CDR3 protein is CSVETGGPNIQYF. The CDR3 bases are TGCAGCGTTGAAACAGGGGGCCCGAACATTCAGTACTTC.

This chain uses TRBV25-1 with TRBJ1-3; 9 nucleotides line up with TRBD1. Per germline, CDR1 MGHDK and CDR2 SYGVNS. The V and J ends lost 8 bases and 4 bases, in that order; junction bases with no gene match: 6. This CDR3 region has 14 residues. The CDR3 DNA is TGTGCCAGCTCGGACAGGGGAACGGGAAACACCATATATTTT. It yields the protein CASSDRGTGNTIYF. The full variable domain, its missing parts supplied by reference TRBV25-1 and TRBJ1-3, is EADIYQTPRYLVIGTGKKITLECSQTMGHDKMYWYQQDPGMELHLIHYSYGVNSTEKGDLSSESTVSRIRTEHFPLTLESARPSHTSQYLCASSDRGTGNTIYFGEGSWLTVV.

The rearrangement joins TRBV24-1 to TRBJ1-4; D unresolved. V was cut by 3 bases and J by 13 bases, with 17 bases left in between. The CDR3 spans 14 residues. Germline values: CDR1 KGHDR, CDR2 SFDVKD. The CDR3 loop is CATSDNVGEEGLFF. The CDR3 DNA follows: TGTGCCACCAGTGATAATGTCGGGGAGGAGGGACTGTTTTTT.

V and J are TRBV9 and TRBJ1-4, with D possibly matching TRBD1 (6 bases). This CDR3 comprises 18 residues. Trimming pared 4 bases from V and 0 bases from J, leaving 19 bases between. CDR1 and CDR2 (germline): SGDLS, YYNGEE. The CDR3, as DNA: TGTGCCAGCAGCTCCCTGGGGGGGACACAAGCAACTAATGAAAAACTGTTTTTT. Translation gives CASSSLGGTQATNEKLFF.

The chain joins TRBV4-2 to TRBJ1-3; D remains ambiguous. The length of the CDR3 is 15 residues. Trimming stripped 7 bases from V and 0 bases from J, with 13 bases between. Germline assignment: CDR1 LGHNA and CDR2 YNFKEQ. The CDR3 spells CASTPGLSSGNTIYF. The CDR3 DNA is TGTGCCAGCACCCCGGGTCTAAGCTCTGGAAACACCATATATTTT.

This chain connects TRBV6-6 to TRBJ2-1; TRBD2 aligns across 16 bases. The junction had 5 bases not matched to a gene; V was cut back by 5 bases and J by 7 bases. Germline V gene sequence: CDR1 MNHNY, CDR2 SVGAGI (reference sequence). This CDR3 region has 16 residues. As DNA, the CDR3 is TGTGCCAGCAGTGGGACTAGCGGGAGGGCCTGGAATGAGCAGTTCTTC. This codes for CASSGTSGRAWNEQFF.

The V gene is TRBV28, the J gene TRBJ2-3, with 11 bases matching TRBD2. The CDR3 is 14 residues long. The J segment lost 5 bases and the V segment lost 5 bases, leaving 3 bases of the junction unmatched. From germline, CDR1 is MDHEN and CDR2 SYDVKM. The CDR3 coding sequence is TGTGCCAGCAGTCTAGCGGGGGGCCGAGATACGCAGTATTTT. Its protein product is CASSLAGGRDTQYF.

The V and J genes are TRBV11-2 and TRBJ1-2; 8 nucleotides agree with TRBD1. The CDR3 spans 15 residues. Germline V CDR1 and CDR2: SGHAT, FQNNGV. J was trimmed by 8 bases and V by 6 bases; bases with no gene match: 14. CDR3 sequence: CASSPIVTGALGYTF. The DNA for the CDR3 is TGTGCCAGCAGTCCAATAGTGACAGGGGCGTTGGGCTACACCTTC.

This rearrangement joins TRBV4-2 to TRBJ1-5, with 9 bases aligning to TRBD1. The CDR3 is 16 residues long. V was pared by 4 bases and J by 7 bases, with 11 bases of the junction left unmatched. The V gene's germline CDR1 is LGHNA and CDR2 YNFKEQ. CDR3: CASSLSAGTGSQPQHF. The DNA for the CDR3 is TGTGCCAGCAGCCTCTCCGCCGGGACAGGGTCACAGCCCCAGCATTTT.

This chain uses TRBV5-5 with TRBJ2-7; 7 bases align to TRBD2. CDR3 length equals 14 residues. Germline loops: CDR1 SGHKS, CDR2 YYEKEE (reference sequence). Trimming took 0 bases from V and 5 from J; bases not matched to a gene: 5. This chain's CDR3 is CASSLGLAANEQYF. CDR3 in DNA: TGTGCCAGCAGCTTGGGTCTAGCGGCCAACGAGCAGTACTTC. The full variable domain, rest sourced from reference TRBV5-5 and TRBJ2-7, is DAGVTQSPTHLIKTRGQQVTLRCSPISGHKSVSWYQQVLGQGPQFIFQYYEKEERGRGNFPDRFSARQFPNYSSELNVNALLLGDSALYLCASSLGLAANEQYFGPGTRLTVT.

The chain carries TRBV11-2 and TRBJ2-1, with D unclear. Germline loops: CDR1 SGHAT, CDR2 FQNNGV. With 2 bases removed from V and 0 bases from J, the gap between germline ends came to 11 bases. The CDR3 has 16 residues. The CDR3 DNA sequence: TGTGCCAGCAGCTTAAGAGGCGATAGCTCCTACAATGAGCAGTTCTTC. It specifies CASSLRGDSSYNEQFF.

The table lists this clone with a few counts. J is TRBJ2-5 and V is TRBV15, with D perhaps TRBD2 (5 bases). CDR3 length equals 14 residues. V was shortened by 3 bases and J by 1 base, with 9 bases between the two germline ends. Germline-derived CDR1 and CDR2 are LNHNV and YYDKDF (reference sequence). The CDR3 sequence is CATSSDYFQETQYF. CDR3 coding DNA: TGTGCCACCAGCAGCGACTATTTCCAAGAGACCCAGTACTTC.

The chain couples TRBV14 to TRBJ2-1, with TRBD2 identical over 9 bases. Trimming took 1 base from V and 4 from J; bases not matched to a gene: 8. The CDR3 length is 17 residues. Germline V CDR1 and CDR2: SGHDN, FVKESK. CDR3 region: CASSQGREGRAYNEQFF. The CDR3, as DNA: TGTGCCAGCAGCCAAGGGCGGGAGGGCCGGGCATACAATGAGCAGTTCTTC.

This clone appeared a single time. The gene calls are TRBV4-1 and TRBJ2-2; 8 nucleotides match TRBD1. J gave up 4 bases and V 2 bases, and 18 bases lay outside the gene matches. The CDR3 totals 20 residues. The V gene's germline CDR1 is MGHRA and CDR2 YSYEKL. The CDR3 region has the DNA TGCGCCAGCAGCCAACCTACCGGGACAGGTCACAATCCAGGCACCGGGGAGCTGTTTTTT. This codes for CASSQPTGTGHNPGTGELFF.

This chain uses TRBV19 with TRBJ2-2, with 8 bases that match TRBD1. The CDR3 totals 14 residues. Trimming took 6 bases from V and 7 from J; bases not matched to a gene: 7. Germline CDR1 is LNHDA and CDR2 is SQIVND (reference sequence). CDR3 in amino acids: CASRDRALSGELFF. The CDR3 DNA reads TGTGCCAGTAGGGACAGGGCGCTGAGCGGGGAGCTGTTTTTT.

CDR3: CASSPGDEQYF. CDR3 sequence (DNA): TGTGCCAGCAGCCCGGGGGACGAGCAGTACTTC. The chain carries TRBV11-2 and TRBJ2-7, with D possibly matching TRBD2 (6 bases). The CDR3 spans 11 residues. Germline V lookup: CDR1 SGHAT, CDR2 FQNNGV. V was pared by 5 bases and J by 5 bases, with 7 bases between.

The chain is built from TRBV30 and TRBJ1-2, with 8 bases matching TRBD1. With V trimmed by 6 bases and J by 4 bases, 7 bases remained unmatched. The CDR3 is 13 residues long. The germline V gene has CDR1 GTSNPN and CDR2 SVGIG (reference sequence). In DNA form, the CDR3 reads TGTGCCTGTACTGGACAGGGCGGCTATGGCTACACCTTC. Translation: CACTGQGGYGYTF.

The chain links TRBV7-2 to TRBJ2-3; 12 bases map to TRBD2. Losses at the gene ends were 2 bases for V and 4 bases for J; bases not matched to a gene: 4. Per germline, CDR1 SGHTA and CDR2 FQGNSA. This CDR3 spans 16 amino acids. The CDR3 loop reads CASSLPSGRAADTQYF. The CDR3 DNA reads TGTGCCAGCAGCTTACCTAGCGGGAGGGCTGCAGATACGCAGTATTTT.

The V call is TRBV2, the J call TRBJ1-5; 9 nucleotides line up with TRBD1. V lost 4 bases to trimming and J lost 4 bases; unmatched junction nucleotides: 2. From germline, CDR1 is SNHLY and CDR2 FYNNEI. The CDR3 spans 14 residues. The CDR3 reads CASSAGTGNQPQHF. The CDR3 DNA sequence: TGTGCCAGCAGTGCCGGGACAGGGAATCAGCCCCAGCATTTT.

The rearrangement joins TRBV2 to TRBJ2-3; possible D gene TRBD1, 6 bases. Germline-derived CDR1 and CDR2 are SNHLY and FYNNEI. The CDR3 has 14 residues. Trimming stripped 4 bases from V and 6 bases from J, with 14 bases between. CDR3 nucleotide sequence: TGTGCCAGCAGTGTGGGCAGGGGAGTTGATACGCAGTATTTT. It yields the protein CASSVGRGVDTQYF.

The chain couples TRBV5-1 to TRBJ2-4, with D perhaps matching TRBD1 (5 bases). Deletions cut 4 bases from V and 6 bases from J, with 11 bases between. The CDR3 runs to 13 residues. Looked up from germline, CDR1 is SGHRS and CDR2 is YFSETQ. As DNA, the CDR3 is TGCGCCAGCAGCCCCTGGCAGGGAAACATTCAGTACTTC. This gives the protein CASSPWQGNIQYF. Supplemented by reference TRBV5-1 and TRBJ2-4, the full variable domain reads KAGVTQTPRYLIKTRGQQVTLSCSPISGHRSVSWYQQTPGQGLQFLFEYFSETQRNKGNFPGRFSGRQFSNSRSEMNVSTLELGDSALYLCASSPWQGNIQYFGAGTRLSVL.

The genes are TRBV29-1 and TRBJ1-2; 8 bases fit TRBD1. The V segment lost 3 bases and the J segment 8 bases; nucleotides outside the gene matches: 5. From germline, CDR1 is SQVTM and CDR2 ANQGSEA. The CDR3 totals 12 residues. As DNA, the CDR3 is TGCAGCGTTGACGCAGGGGGCAGAGGCTACACCTTC. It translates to CSVDAGGRGYTF.

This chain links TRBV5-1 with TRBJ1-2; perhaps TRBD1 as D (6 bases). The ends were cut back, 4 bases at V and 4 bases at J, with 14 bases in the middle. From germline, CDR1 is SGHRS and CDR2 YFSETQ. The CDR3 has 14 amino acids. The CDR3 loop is CASSPPLDSYGYTF. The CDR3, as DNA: TGCGCCAGCAGCCCCCCCCTGGACAGCTATGGCTACACCTTC.

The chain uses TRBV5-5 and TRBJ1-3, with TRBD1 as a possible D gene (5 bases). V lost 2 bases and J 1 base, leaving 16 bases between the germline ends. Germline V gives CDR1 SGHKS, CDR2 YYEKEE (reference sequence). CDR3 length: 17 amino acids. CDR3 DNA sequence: TGTGCCAGCAGCTTTCGGACAAGAGGACATTCTGGAAACACCATATATTTT. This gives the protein CASSFRTRGHSGNTIYF.

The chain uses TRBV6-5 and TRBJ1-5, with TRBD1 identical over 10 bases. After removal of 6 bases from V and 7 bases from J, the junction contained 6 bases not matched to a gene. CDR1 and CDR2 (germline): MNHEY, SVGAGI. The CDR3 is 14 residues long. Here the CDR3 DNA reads TGTGCCAGCAGGGCGGACAGGGGGGGGCAGCCCCAGCATTTT. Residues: CASRADRGGQPQHF.

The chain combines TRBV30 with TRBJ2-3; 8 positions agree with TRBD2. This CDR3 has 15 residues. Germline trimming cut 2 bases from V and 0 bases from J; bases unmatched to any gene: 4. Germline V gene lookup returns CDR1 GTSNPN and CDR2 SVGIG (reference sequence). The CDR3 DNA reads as TGTGCCTGGAGTCCTAGCGGGCGTAGCACAGATACGCAGTATTTT. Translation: CAWSPSGRSTDTQYF.

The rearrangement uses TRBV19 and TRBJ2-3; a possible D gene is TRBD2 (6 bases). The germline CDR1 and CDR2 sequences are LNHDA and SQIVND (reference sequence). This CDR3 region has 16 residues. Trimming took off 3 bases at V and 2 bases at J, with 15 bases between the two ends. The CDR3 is CASSIGGGPYTDTQYF. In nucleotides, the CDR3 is TGTGCCAGTAGTATTGGGGGAGGACCATACACAGATACGCAGTATTTT.

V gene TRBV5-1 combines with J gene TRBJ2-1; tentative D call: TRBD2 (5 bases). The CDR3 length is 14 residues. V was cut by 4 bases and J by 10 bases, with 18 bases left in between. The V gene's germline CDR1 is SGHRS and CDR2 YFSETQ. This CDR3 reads CASSPPPGGREQFF. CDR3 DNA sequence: TGCGCCAGCAGCCCGCCTCCCGGAGGTCGAGAGCAGTTCTTC.

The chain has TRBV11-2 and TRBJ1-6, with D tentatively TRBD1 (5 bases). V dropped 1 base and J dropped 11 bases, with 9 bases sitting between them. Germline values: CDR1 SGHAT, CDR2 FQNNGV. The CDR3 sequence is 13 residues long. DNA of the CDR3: TGTGCCAGCAGCTTAGGGTCGACAGCACCCCTCCACTTT. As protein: CASSLGSTAPLHF. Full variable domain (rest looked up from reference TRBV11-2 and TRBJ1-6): EAGVAQSPRYKIIEKRQSVAFWCNPISGHATLYWYQQILGQGPKLLIQFQNNGVVDDSQLPKDRFSAERLKGVDSTLKIQPAKLEDSAVYLCASSLGSTAPLHFGNGTRLTVT.

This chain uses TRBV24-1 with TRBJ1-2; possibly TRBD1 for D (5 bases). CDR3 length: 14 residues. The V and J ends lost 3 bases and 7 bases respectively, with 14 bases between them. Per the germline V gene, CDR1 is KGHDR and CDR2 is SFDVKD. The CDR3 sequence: CATSDREQGAGYTF. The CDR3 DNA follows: TGTGCCACCAGTGATCGGGAGCAGGGTGCTGGCTACACCTTC.

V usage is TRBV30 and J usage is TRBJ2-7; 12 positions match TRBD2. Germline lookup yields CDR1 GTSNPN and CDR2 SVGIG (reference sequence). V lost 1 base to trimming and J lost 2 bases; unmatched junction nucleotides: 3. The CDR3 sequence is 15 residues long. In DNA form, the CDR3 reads TGTGCCTGGAGTGAGGGGACTAGCGGGCCCTACGAGCAGTACTTC. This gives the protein CAWSEGTSGPYEQYF.